A single sample is the source of the 17 T cell receptor beta chains below, sequenced in a study of T-cell reconstitution after alpha-beta-depleted transplantation in children. Library preparation (for TCRbeta) was performed with unique molecular identifiers. Using its own MiXCR run on the PCR reads, TCRdb lists one record per CDR3 protein. The data contain about 540,000 distinct CDR3 sequences, roughly 18% of them singletons. The sequencing used PBMCs from the stem cell graft donor, collected from the stem cell graft. The receptors here all came from a human donor who donated a stem cell graft to a child with acute lymphoblastic leukemia.

This clonotype was counted only a few times. V usage is TRBV9 and J usage is TRBJ2-4, with D unresolved. The V end was cut by 0 bases, the J end by 4 bases, with 8 bases between. The length of the CDR3 is 14 residues. Per germline, CDR1 SGDLS and CDR2 YYNGEE. CDR3 residues: CASSVEQEKNIQYF. Written as DNA, the CDR3 is TGTGCCAGCAGCGTAGAGCAGGAGAAAAACATTCAGTACTTC.

This chain joins TRBV28 and TRBJ2-7; 11 nucleotides match TRBD2. This CDR3 region has 13 residues. Germline trimming cut 8 bases from V and 2 bases from J; bases unmatched to any gene: 2. CDR1 is MDHEN and CDR2 is SYDVKM in the germline V gene. The CDR3 region is CASGTSGTYEQYF. CDR3 DNA: TGTGCCAGCGGGACTAGCGGCACCTACGAGCAGTACTTC. The full variable domain, in which reference TRBV28 and TRBJ2-7 provide the parts outside the CDR3, is DVKVTQSSRYLVKRTGEKVFLECVQDMDHENMFWYRQDPGLGLRLIYFSYDVKMKEKGDIPEGYSVSREKKERFSLILESASTNQTSMYLCASGTSGTYEQYFGPGTRLTVT.

This clonotype appeared a few times. The chain recombines TRBV7-9 with TRBJ2-1; D not certain. CDR3 length equals 15 residues. Germline V gene data show CDR1 as SEHNR and CDR2 as FQNEAQ (reference sequence). With 1 base removed from V and 4 bases from J, the gap between germline ends came to 11 bases. CDR3 nucleotides: TGTGCCAGCAGCTTAGGTCCTAGAATATACAATGAGCAGTTCTTC. The encoded protein is CASSLGPRIYNEQFF.

This clonotype was seen a few times. The CDR3 here is CASSLSGTGVGYTF. The CDR3 DNA reads as TGTGCCAGCAGTTTATCCGGGACAGGGGTTGGCTACACCTTC. The chain has TRBV27 and TRBJ1-2; 10 positions agree with TRBD1. This CDR3 comprises 14 residues. Per germline, CDR1 MNHEY and CDR2 SMNVEV (reference sequence). J was trimmed by 7 bases and V by 0 bases; bases with no gene match: 2.

This chain links TRBV13 with TRBJ2-2; 7 bases fit TRBD1. From germline, CDR1 is PRHDT and CDR2 FYEKMQ (reference sequence). V lost 2 bases to trimming and J lost 3 bases; unmatched junction nucleotides: 3. The CDR3 spans 15 residues. The CDR3 spells CASSLTGVHTGELFF. The CDR3 nucleotides are TGTGCCAGCAGCTTAACAGGGGTGCACACCGGGGAGCTGTTTTTT. Complete variable domain (other parts from reference TRBV13 and TRBJ2-2): AAGVIQSPRHLIKEKRETATLKCYPIPRHDTVYWYQQGPGQDPQFLISFYEKMQSDKGSIPDRFSAQQFSDYHSELNMSSLELGDSALYFCASSLTGVHTGELFFGEGSRLTVL.

The table lists this clonotype with a few counts. The chain combines TRBV25-1 with TRBJ2-1; 8 positions match TRBD2. The CDR3 length is 15 residues. V lost 7 bases to trimming and J lost 0 bases; unmatched junction nucleotides: 5. Germline V gene sequence: CDR1 MGHDK, CDR2 SYGVNS. In DNA, the CDR3 is TGTGCCAGCATAGCGGGATCGGTCTCCTACAATGAGCAGTTCTTC. Its protein is CASIAGSVSYNEQFF.

The chain has TRBV24-1 and TRBJ2-1; the D gene is possibly TRBD2 (5 bases). This CDR3 comprises 16 residues. Germline-derived CDR1 and CDR2 are KGHDR and SFDVKD. Trimming took 4 bases from V and 2 from J, leaving 14 bases between them. CDR3 nucleotide sequence: TGTGCCACCAGTGACCCAGGCAGAGGGCCCTACAATGAGCAGTTCTTC. This gives the protein CATSDPGRGPYNEQFF.

This clonotype was counted a few times. This chain links TRBV7-9 with TRBJ2-2; D not resolved. The CDR3 is 12 amino acids. The germline gives CDR1 SEHNR, CDR2 FQNEAQ (reference sequence). V was trimmed by 8 bases and J by 4 bases, leaving 8 bases between them. The CDR3 reads CASPLPTGELFF. The CDR3 coding sequence is TGTGCCAGCCCACTGCCCACCGGGGAGCTGTTTTTT.

The CDR3 here is CASGIAGTSSYNEQFF. DNA for the CDR3: TGCGCCAGTGGGATCGCCGGGACTAGCTCCTACAATGAGCAGTTCTTC. The rearrangement uses TRBV10-2 and TRBJ2-1; TRBD2 agrees at 8 bases. This CDR3 spans 16 amino acids. Losses at the gene ends were 9 bases for V and 0 bases for J; bases not matched to a gene: 10. The germline gives CDR1 WSHSY, CDR2 SAAADI.

There are many counts of this clonotype. This chain joins TRBV12-3 or TRBV12-4 and TRBJ2-3; D gene uncertain. CDR3 length: 13 residues. V was cut by 6 bases and J by 3 bases, with 10 bases left in between. The CDR3 loop reads CASSLSGTDTQYF. Written as DNA, the CDR3 is TGTGCCAGCAGCTTGTCCGGGACAGATACGCAGTATTTT.

The V gene is TRBV7-2, the J gene TRBJ2-1; 8 bases are a match to TRBD2. With 5 bases clipped from V and 9 bases from J, the junction kept 18 bases outside the gene matches. Germline V CDR1 and CDR2: SGHTA, FQGNSA. This CDR3 contains 17 residues. In nucleotides, the CDR3 is TGTGCCAGCAGCCCGAGAGCAGCGGGAGTTGGGTTGAGTGAGCAGTTCTTC. It encodes CASSPRAAGVGLSEQFF.

This clonotype was counted only a few times. The chain is built from TRBV6-1 and TRBJ1-4; 8 bases line up with TRBD1. The germline CDR1 and CDR2 sequences are MNHNS and SASEGT. Losses at the gene ends were 6 bases for V and 3 bases for J; bases not matched to a gene: 9. This CDR3 comprises 16 residues. The CDR3 DNA follows: TGTGCCAGCAGACGAGCTTGGGGACAGGCTAATGAAAAACTGTTTTTT. Its translation is CASRRAWGQANEKLFF.

The V and J genes are TRBV20-1 and TRBJ2-1; 7 nucleotides align to TRBD2. The CDR3 is 17 residues long. The germline V gene has CDR1 DFQATT and CDR2 SNEGSKA (reference sequence). The junction had 12 bases not matched to a gene; V was cut back by 2 bases and J by 2 bases. This CDR3 is CSARPFLAGSTYNEQFF. The DNA of the CDR3 is TGCAGTGCTAGACCATTTTTAGCGGGTTCCACCTACAATGAGCAGTTCTTC.

This clonotype occurred once. The rearrangement uses TRBV24-1 and TRBJ1-5; unclear D gene. The CDR3 contains 22 residues. V was pared by 9 bases and J by 0 bases, with 35 bases between. CDR1 KGHDR and CDR2 SFDVKD come from the germline V gene. This CDR3 reads CATPTCRASVCTVRHSNQPQHF. CDR3 coding DNA: TGTGCCACCCCCACCTGTCGCGCGTCCGTGTGCACGGTACGACATAGCAATCAGCCCCAGCATTTT.

This clonotype was observed a few times. This chain connects TRBV3-1 to TRBJ1-2; 8 bases are a match to TRBD1. Trimming removed 3 bases from V and 3 bases from J; junction bases left unmatched: 3. The CDR3 runs 14 residues. CDR1 LGHDT and CDR2 YNNKEL come from the germline V gene (reference sequence). The CDR3 sequence is CASSHTDRDYGYTF. CDR3 nucleotide sequence: TGTGCCAGCAGCCATACGGACAGGGACTATGGCTACACCTTC.

This clonotype showed up many times. V usage is TRBV5-1 and J usage is TRBJ2-1, with a weak D call TRBD2 (5 bases). The CDR3 is 15 amino acids. With 5 bases removed from V and 0 bases from J, the gap between germline ends came to 12 bases. CDR1 SGHRS and CDR2 YFSETQ come from the germline V gene. CDR3 coding DNA: TGCGCCAGCAGTTCCGGCGGACTCTCCTACAATGAGCAGTTCTTC. Protein sequence: CASSSGGLSYNEQFF.

The V gene is TRBV5-8, the J gene TRBJ2-1, with D tentatively TRBD2 (6 bases). Trimming stripped 4 bases from V and 2 bases from J, with 13 bases between. Germline CDR1 and CDR2: SGHTS and YDEGEE. The CDR3 length is 15 residues. For the CDR3, the DNA is TGTGCCAGCAGCACCGGGACTCGTGCCTACAATGAGCAGTTCTTC. Translating it yields CASSTGTRAYNEQFF.